This TCR beta chain was obtained from a study of human T cells and chemical hapten exposure (dated by TCRdb to the early 2020s). For context, the study as a whole: For sensitization, 2% DPC in acetone was applied to a roughly 2 cm by roughly 2 cm area of upper inner arm skin. Libraries were pooled for sequencing, and variation in per-sample TCR yields was attributed mainly to small differences in library volumes within the pool. In alopecia patients, the study followed how the peripheral blood TCR repertoire changed in vivo over primary and secondary sensitization to diphenylcyclopropenone (DPC), a hapten. Patients additionally received weekly therapeutic DPC doses to the scalp throughout the roughly 25-week study period. Patch testing on the upper back used Finn chambers containing 0.01% DPC, with scoring done after 6 days according to International Contact Dermatitis Research Group standards. Most of the patients in the cohort were female, and the cohort covered alopecia areata with under or over 50% scalp involvement, alopecia totalis and alopecia universalis. Some 29 alopecia patients gave blood for TCR sequencing at one to four time points (pre-sensitization, 2, 6 and 24 weeks). Blood was sampled from patients pre-sensitization (week 0) and at 2, 6 and about 24 weeks after DPC sensitization. Points the paper makes about the study in general: Expanded TCRs formed significantly more large CDR3 similarity clusters than pre-sensitization or healthy control sets, consistent with antigen-driven responses. All patients had alopecia, a presumed autoimmune disease, so their immune response might differ from that of healthy individuals. The number of PT1 expanded TCRs positively correlated with patch test score, significant at thresholds 8, 16 and 32 but not 4. After repeated subsampling, changes were observed in the strength of the expansion versus patch-test correlation and in the threshold at which the correlation became significant. The number of TCRs above 1 in 1000 frequency did not change with DPC sensitization; there was no evidence of global repertoire structure alterations.

Points on this clonotype: Its recognized antigen is unknown. This may stem from a read error, because a much larger clone lies one nucleotide away. As the CDR3 is not closed by the conserved phenylalanine or tryptophan, this likely results from a read error.

The library came from RACE. Sequenced using a NextSeq 500. During library preparation, unique molecular identifiers were attached to individual cDNA molecules so that TCRs could be counted in a quantitative, reproducible way. Both TCR alpha and TCR beta chains were sequenced from each blood RNA sample. In the source study's methods: The median number of TCRs per sample was around 96,000, ranging from 23,224 to 690,600. V, J and CDR3 annotation of the TCR reads was performed with the Decombinator software suite. To make PS versus PT1 abundance plots, every sample was subsampled to the same number of TCRs (28,000). TCRs were defined as expanded if absent before sensitization and observed at least eight times at the 2-week time point. The public sequencing data were trimmed at Q25 with fastp and processed into clonotypes with MiXCR by TCRdb, which kept only in-frame beta chains. Each CDR3 protein appears once, grouped with its most common genes and DNA. These V and J calls rely on TCRdb rather than the paper's analysis. This sample gives approximately 350,000 distinct CDR3 sequences in total; about 6.3% of them show up just once. Less than 6.5% of the sample rests with the top ten.

Reading the germline V gene (reference sequence) gives CDR1 DFQATT and CDR2 SNEGSKA. Counting both end residues, the CDR3 totals 13 amino acids. Only the CDR3 DNA stays, 39 bases, in frame from base 1. Between the V and J ends, shortened by 5 bases and 4 bases respectively, the junction contains 14 bases. The sample's time point, from its label and the paper: patch test 2, 6 weeks after DPC sensitization. In light of the paper, this sample's treatment or condition label describes: therapeutic diphenylcyclopropenone sensitization with weekly scalp DPC. Blood at each patch-test visit was drawn before the patch test was applied. Eligible patients were aged 18 to 70, diagnosed with alopecia, deemed suitable for DPC therapy, and excluded if pregnant. Total RNA was extracted from unfractionated whole blood that had been collected in Tempus Blood RNA tubes.

The source of this sequence is a woman under 30 with alopecia areata. Some clones in this sample may be carry-over from other donors' samples. This specimen consisted of whole blood, obtained in connection with sensitization to the hapten diphenylcyclopropenone (DPC). The chain is encoded by TRBV20-1 joined to TRBJ1-2; confidence is insufficient to name the D gene. The CDR3 reads as follows: CSAENRNAYGYTL. At the DNA level, the sequence is TGCAGTGCTGAAAACCGAAACGCCTATGGCTACACCCTC.